This T cell receptor beta chain was sequenced in a study of cytomegalovirus exposure and HLA in healthy donors. Broader study findings: Using a false discovery rate of 0.05, a later analysis showed that 16,951 TCR beta sequences were associated with HLA alleles. Most TCR sequences were uncommon, yet certain public TCRs appeared in many donors.

Use of 60 Vbeta and 13 Jbeta primers characterized the PCR. TCRdb's table, derived via immunoSEQ multiplex PCR, lists solely in-frame clones and lacks some. The sample has 130,000 to 150,000 clones, 70% to 85% seen once; the top ten hold roughly 10%. Notes on this clone: Its specificity is unknown.

CDR3 size: 15 residues. Germline assignment: CDR1 SGHRS and CDR2 YFSETQ. The V and J ends lost 0 bases and 8 bases respectively, with 15 bases between them. This chain connects TRBV5-1 to TRBJ2-1, with D possibly matching TRBD2 (6 bases). The sequenced material came from PBMCs. The sequence was collected from a woman between 50 and 59 years old in good health and CMV-seropositive. DNA for the CDR3: TGCGCCAGCAGCTTGGACGGGGAGGTTTCCGATGAGCAGTTCTTC. This translates into CASSLDGEVSDEQFF.